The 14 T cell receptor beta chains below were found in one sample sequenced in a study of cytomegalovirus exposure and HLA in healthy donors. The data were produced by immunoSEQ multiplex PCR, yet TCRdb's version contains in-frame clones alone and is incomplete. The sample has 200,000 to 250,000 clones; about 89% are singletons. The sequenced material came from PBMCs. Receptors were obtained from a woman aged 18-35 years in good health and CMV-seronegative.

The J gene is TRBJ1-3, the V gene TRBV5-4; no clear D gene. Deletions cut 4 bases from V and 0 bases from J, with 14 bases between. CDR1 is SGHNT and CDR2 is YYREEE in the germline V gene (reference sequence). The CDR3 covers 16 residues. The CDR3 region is CASSRIQANSGNTIYF. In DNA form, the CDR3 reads TGTGCCAGCAGCCGGATCCAGGCTAACTCTGGAAACACCATATATTTT. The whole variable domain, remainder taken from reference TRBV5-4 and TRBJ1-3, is ETGVTQSPTHLIKTRGQQVTLRCSSQSGHNTVSWYQQALGQGPQFIFQYYREEENGRGNFPPRFSGLQFPNYSSELNVNALELDDSALYLCASSRIQANSGNTIYFGEGSWLTVV.

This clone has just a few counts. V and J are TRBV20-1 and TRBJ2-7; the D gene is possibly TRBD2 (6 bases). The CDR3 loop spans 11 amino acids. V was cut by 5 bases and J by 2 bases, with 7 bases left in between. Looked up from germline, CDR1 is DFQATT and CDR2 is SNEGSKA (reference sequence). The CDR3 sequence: CSAGTAYEQYF. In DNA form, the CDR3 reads TGCAGTGCTGGGACTGCCTACGAGCAGTACTTC.

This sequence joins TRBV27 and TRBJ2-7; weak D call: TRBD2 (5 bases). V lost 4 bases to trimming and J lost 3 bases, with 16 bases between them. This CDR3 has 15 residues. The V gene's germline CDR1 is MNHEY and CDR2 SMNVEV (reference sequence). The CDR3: CASSSPGGGSYEQYF. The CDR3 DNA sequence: TGTGCCAGCAGTTCCCCAGGAGGTGGGAGCTACGAGCAGTACTTC.

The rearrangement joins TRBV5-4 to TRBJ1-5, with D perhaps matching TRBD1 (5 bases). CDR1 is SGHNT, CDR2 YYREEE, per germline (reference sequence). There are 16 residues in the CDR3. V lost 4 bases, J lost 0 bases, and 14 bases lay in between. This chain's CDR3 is CASSPEGTPSNQPQHF. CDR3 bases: TGTGCCAGCAGCCCGGAGGGGACGCCTAGCAATCAGCCCCAGCATTTT.

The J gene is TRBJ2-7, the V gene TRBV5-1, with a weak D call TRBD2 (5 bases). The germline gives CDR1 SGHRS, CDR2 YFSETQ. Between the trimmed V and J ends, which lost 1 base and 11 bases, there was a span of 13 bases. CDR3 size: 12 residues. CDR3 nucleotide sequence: TGCGCCAGCAGCTTGAGCGGACGGATGGAGTACTTC. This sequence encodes CASSLSGRMEYF.

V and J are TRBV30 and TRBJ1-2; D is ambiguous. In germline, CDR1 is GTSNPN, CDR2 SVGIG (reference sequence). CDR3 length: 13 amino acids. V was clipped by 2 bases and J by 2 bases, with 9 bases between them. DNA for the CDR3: TGTGCCTGGAGTTTAGCTTCAAACTATGGCTACACCTTC. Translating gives CAWSLASNYGYTF. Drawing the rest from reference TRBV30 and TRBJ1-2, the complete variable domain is SQTIHQWPATLVQPVGSPLSLECTVEGTSNPNLYWYRQAAGRGLQLLFYSVGIGQISSEVPQNLSASRPQDRQFILSSKKLLLSDSGFYLCAWSLASNYGYTFGSGTRLTVV.

The CDR3 bases are TGTGCCAGCAGCTCCCCCGGGACACACGAGCAGTACTTC. It codes for CASSSPGTHEQYF. J is TRBJ2-7 and V is TRBV5-4, with D perhaps TRBD1 (6 bases). CDR3 length equals 13 residues. Germline assignment: CDR1 SGHNT and CDR2 YYREEE (reference sequence). Trimming shortened V by 3 bases and J by 5 bases, and 12 bases separated the two germline ends.

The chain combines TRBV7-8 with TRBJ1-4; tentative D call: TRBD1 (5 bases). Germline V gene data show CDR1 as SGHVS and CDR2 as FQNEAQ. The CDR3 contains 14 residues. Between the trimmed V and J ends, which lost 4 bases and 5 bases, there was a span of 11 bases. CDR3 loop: CASSSQVLNEKLFF. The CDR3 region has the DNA TGTGCCAGCAGCTCACAGGTTTTAAATGAAAAACTGTTTTTT.

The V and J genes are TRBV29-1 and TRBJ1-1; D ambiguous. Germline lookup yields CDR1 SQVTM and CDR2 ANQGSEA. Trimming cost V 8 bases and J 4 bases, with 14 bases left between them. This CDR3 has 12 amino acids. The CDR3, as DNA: TGCAGCTCAAAACCGGCGGGCACTGAAGCTTTCTTT. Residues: CSSKPAGTEAFF.

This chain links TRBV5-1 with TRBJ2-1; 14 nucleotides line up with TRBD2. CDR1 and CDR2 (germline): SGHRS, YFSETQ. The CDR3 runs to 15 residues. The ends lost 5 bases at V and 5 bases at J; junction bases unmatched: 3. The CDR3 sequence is CASRTSGRANNEQFF. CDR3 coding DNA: TGCGCCAGCAGGACTAGCGGGAGGGCCAACAATGAGCAGTTCTTC.

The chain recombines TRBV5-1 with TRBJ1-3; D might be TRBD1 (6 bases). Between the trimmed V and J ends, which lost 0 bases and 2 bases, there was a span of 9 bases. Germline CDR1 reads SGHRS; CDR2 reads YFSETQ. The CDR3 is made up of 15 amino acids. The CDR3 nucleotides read TGCGCCAGCAGCTTGGACAGGGTTCCTGGAAACACCATATATTTT. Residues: CASSLDRVPGNTIYF.

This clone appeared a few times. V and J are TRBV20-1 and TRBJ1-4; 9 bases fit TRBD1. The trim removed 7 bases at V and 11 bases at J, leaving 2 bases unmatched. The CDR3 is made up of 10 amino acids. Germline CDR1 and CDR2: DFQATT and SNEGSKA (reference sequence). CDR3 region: CSVGTGKLFF. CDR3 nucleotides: TGCAGTGTGGGGACAGGGAAACTGTTTTTT.

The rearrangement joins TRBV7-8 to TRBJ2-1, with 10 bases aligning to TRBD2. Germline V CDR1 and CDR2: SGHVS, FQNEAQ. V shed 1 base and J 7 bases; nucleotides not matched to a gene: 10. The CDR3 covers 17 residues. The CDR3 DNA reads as TGTGCCAGCAGCTTAGATCGGCTAGCGGGAGCACAAAATGAGCAGTTCTTC. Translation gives CASSLDRLAGAQNEQFF.

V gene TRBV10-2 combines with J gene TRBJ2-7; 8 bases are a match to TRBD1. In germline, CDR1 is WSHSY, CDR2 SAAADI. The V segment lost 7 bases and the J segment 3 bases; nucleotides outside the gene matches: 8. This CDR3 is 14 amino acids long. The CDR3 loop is CASTRRGQDYEQYF. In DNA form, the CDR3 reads TGCGCCAGCACACGACGGGGACAGGACTACGAGCAGTACTTC.